What follows describes a single TCR beta chain. Sample treatment: around 19 received Ad26.COV2.S at low or high dose, single or two shots; 5 received placebo; per-sample allocation not given. Samples analyzed were those drawn on day 63 after the first vaccine or placebo injection. Clones were read by immunoSEQ multiplex PCR, and TCRdb kept only the in-frame ones, dropping some. The sample consists of approximately 460,000 clones, around 89% of them appearing once. The CDR3 length is 18 residues. Germline CDR1 ENHRY, CDR2 SYGVKD. V gave up 3 bases and J gave up 2 bases; unmatched junction bases: 14. The data originate from a study of Ad26.COV2.S vaccination and SARS-CoV-2 variants. Study-level information: Ad26.COV2.S arm of COV1001 included the donor. The authors gave Ad26.COV2.S intramuscularly, either once or twice 56 days apart.

This sample comprised peripheral blood, obtained in a trial of Ad26.COV2.S vaccine versus placebo. The gene calls are TRBV10-3 and TRBJ2-3; TRBD2 matches at 7 bases. The receptor was derived from a person between 18 and 60 years old who received the Ad26.COV2.S COVID-19 vaccine or a placebo. The CDR3 DNA is TGTGCCATCAGTGAATGGAGGTGCGGGGGAATTTTCACAGATACGCAGTATTTT. Protein product: CAISEWRCGGIFTDTQYF.